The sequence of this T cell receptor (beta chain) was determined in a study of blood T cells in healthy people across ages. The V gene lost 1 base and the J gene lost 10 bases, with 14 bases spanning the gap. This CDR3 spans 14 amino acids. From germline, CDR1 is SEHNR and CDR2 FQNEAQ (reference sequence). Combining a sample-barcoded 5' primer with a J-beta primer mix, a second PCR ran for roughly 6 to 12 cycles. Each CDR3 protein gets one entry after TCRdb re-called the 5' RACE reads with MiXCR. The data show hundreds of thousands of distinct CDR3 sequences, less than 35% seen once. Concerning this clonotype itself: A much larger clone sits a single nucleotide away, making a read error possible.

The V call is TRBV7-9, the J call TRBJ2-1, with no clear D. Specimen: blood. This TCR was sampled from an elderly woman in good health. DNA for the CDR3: TGTGCCAGCAGCTTAGAGTCTCCCTCCTACGAGCAGTTCTTC. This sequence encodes CASSLESPSYEQFF.